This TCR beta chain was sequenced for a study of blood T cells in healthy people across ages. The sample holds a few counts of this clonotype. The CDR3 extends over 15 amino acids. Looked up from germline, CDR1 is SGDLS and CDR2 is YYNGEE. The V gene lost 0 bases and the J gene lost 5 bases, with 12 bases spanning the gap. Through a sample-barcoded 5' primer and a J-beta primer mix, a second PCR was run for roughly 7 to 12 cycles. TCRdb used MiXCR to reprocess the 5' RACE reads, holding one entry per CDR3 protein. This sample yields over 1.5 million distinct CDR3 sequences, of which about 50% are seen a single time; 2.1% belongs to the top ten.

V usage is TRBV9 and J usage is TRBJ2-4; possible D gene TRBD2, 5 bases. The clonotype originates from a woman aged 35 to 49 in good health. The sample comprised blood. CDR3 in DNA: TGTGCCAGCAGCGTAGTACCCGACGGGGAAAACATTCAGTACTTC. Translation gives CASSVVPDGENIQYF.